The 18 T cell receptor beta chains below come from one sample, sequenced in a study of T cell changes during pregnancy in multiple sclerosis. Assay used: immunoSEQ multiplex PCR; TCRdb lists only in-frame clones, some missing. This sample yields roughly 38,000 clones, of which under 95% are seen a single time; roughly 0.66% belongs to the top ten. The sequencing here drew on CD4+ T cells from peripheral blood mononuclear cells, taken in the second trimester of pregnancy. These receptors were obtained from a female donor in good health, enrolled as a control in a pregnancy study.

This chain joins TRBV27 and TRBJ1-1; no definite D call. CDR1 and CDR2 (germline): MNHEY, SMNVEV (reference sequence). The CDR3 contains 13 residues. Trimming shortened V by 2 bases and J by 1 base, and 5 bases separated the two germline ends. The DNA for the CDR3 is TGTGCCAGCAGTTTACGGGGGAACACTGAAGCTTTCTTT. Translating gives CASSLRGNTEAFF.

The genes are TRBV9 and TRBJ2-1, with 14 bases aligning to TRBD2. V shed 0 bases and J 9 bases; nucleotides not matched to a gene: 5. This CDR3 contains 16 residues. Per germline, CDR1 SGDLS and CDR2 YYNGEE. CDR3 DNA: TGTGCCAGCAGCGTAGTCGGGACTAGCGGGGGAAGTGAGCAGTTCTTC. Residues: CASSVVGTSGGSEQFF.

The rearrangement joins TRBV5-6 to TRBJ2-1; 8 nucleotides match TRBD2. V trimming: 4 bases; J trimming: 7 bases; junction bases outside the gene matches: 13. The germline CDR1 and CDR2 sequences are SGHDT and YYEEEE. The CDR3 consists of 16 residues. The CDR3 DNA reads TGTGCCAGCAGCGGAACCGGGACTAGGGGCCAAAATGAGCAGTTCTTC. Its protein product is CASSGTGTRGQNEQFF. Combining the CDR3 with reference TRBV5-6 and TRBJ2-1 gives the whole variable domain DAGVTQSPTHLIKTRGQQVTLRCSPKSGHDTVSWYQQALGQGPQFIFQYYEEEERQRGNFPDRFSGHQFPNYSSELNVNALLLGDSALYLCASSGTGTRGQNEQFFGPGTRLTVL.

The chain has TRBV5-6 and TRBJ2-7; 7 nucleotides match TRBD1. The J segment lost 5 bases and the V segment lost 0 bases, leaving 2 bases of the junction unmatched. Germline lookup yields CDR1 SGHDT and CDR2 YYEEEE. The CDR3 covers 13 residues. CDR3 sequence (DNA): TGTGCCAGCAGCTTGGTAAGGGGGCACGAGCAGTACTTC. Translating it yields CASSLVRGHEQYF.

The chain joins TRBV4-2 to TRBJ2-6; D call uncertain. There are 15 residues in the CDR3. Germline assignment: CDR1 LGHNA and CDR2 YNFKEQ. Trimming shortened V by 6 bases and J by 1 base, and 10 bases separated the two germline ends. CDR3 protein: CASSQRRSGANVLTF. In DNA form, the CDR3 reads TGTGCCAGCAGTCAAAGGAGATCTGGGGCCAACGTCCTGACTTTC.

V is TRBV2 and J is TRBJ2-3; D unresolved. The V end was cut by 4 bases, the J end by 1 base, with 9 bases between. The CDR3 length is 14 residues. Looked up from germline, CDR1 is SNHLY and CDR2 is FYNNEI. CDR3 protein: CASSVRMGTDTQYF. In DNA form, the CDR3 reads TGTGCCAGCAGTGTCAGGATGGGCACAGATACGCAGTATTTT.

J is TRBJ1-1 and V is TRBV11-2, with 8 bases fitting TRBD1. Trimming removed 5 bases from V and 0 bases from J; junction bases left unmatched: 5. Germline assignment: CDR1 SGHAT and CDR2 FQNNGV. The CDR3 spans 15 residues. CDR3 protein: CASSRQGSMNTEAFF. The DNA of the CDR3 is TGTGCCAGCAGCCGACAGGGGTCCATGAACACTGAAGCTTTCTTT.

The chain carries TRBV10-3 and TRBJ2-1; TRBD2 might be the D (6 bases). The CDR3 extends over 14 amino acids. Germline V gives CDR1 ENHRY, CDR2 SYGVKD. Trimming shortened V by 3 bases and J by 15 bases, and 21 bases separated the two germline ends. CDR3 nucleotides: TGTGCCATCAGTGAAAGTGACGGCGGGGTGACACGGTTCTTC. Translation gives CAISESDGGVTRFF.

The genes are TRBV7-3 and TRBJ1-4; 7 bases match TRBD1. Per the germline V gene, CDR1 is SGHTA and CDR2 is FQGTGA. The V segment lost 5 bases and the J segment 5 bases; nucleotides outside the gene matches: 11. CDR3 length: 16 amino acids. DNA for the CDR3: TGTGCCAGCAGCGTCAGTGGGACAGTGCCGAATGAAAAACTGTTTTTT. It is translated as CASSVSGTVPNEKLFF.

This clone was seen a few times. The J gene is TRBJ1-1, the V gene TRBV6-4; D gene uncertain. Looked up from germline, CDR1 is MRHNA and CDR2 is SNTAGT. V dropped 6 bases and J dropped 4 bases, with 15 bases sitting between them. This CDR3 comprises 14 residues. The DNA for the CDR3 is TGTGCCAGCAGGGGCGGGAAGGGAGGCACTGAAGCTTTCTTT. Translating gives CASRGGKGGTEAFF.

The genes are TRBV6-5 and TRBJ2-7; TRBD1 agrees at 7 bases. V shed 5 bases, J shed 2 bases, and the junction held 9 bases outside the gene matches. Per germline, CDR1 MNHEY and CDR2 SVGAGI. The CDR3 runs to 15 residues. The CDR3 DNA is TGTGCCAGCAGTCGACCGGGGACAGATCCCTACGAGCAGTACTTC. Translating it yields CASSRPGTDPYEQYF.

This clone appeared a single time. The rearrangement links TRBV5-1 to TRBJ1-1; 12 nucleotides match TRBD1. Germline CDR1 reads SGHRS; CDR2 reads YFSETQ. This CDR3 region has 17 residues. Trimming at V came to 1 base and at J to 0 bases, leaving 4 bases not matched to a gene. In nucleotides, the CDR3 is TGCGCCAGCAGCTTGTTGGGACAGGGGGCTGTGAACACTGAAGCTTTCTTT. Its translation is CASSLLGQGAVNTEAFF. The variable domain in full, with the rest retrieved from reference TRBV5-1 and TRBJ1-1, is KAGVTQTPRYLIKTRGQQVTLSCSPISGHRSVSWYQQTPGQGLQFLFEYFSETQRNKGNFPGRFSGRQFSNSRSEMNVSTLELGDSALYLCASSLLGQGAVNTEAFFGQGTRLTVV.

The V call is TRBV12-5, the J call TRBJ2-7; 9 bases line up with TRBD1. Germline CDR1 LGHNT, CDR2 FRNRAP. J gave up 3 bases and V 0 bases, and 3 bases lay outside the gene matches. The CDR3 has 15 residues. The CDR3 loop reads CASGLVQGANYEQYF. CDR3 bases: TGTGCTAGTGGTTTGGTACAGGGGGCGAACTACGAGCAGTACTTC.

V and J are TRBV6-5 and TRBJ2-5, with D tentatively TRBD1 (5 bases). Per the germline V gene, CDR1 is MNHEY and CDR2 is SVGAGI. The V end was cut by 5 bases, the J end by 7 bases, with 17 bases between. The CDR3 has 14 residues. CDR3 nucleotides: TGTGCCAGCAGTCCCTTGCAGGGTGAAGGGACCCAGTACTTC. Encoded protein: CASSPLQGEGTQYF.

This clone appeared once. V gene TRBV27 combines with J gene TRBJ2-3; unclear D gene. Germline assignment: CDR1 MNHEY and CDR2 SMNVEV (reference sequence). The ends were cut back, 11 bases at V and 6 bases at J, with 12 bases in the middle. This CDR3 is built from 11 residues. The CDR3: CAVHPEDTQYF. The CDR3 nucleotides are TGTGCCGTTCACCCGGAGGATACGCAGTATTTT.

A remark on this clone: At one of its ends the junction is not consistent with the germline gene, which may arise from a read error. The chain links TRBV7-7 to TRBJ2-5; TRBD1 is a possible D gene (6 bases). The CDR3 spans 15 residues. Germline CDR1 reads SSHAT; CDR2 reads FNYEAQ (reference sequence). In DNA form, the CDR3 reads TGTGCTAGCAGCTTACCAGGGGTGGGGAAGGAGACCCAGTACTTC. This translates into CASSLPGVGKETQYF.

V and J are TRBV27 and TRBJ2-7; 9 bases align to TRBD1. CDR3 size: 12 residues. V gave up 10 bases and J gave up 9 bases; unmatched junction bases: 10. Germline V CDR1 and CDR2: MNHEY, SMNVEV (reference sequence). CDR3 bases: TGTGCCACCAAGGGGACAGGGACCGTGCAGTACTTC. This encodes CATKGTGTVQYF.

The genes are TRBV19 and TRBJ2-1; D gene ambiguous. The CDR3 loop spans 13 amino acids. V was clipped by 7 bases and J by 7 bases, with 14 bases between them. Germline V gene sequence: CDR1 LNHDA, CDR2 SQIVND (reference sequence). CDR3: CASTQVRSNEQFF. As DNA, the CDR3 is TGTGCCAGTACCCAGGTTCGGTCTAATGAGCAGTTCTTC.